A single T cell receptor (beta chain) is shown here with its context. This sample is drawn from a study of blood T cell repertoires in COVID-19. As for the study in general: The United States, Italy and Spain supplied acute and convalescent COVID-19 samples. The cDNA or gDNA used as material had been derived from T cells, B-cell-depleted T cells, or PBMCs.

Original data processing: Amplification of reference gene primers was used by the study to estimate nucleated cell counts. Sequenced by immunoSEQ multiplex PCR; TCRdb stores in-frame clones only, minus some. The V and J calls and clone size are taken from that table; D and trimming were inferred from the DNA. The table lists 200,000 to 300,000 clones, 88% of them singletons. V was trimmed by 4 bases and J by 7 bases, leaving 14 bases between them. Germline lookup yields CDR1 MNHEY and CDR2 SVGAGI. This CDR3 spans 14 amino acids. The source of this sequence is a man aged 55 to 70 who had recovered from COVID-19. The chain combines TRBV6-5 with TRBJ1-5, with TRBD1 as a possible D gene (6 bases). The material sequenced was peripheral blood. The CDR3 loop reads CASSSTRGKQPQHF. Written as DNA, the CDR3 is TGTGCCAGCAGTTCAACCAGGGGAAAACAGCCCCAGCATTTT.